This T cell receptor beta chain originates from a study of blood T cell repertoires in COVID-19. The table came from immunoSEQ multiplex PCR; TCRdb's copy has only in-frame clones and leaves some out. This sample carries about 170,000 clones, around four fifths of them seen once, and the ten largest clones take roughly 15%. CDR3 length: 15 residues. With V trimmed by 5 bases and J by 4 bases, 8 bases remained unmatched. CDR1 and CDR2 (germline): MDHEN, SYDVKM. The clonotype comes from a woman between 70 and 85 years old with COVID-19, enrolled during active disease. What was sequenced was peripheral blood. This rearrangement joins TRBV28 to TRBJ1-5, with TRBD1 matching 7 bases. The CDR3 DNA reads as TGTGCCAGCAGTACGCGACAGGGATCAAATCAGCCCCAGCATTTT. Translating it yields CASSTRQGSNQPQHF.